This TCR beta chain was documented in a study of control samples from healthy donors and cancer patients. Sequencing was performed with immunoSEQ multiplex PCR; in TCRdb, only in-frame clones are kept and a portion is missing. The sample holds 170,000 or so clones; 90% to 95% are singletons and the top ten take 1.4%. This clonotype was obtained from a man aged 30 to 39 in good health. The source material was blood.

CDR3 bases: TGTGCCAGCCGGACAGGAGTGGGCACTGAAGCTTTCTTT. Translation gives CASRTGVGTEAFF. V and J are TRBV2 and TRBJ1-1, with 7 bases fitting TRBD1. This CDR3 region has 13 residues. Germline lookup yields CDR1 SNHLY and CDR2 FYNNEI. V trimming: 8 bases; J trimming: 4 bases; junction bases outside the gene matches: 7.